One T cell receptor beta chain is described in this entry. Its antigen is unknown. The sample comes from a study of shared clonotypes between healthy human individuals. Whole-study context: Three plates each covered CD4 naive and memory; CD8 naive two, CD8 memory one.

Study-wide findings and caveats: Sampling included only blood; tissue repertoires likely differ. Clonotypes not shared had lower generation probabilities than those common to all four donors.

Data came from immunoSEQ multiplex PCR; TCRdb stores just in-frame clones and leaves some out. The profile shows around 1.1 million clones, about 72% of them singletons. CDR3 length: 15 residues. Trimming shortened V by 6 bases and J by 0 bases, and 12 bases separated the two germline ends. Per germline, CDR1 SGHTA and CDR2 FQGNSA. This rearrangement joins TRBV7-2 to TRBJ1-5; D may be TRBD1 (5 bases). The TCR sequence derives from a man younger than 30 in good health. Some clones in this sample may be carry-over from other donors' samples. Input material: memory CD4+ T cells from PBMCs. Subset given: CD45RA-negative fraction. This chain's CDR3 is CASSPQGTSNQPQHF. CDR3 sequence (DNA): TGTGCCAGCAGTCCCCAGGGAACTAGCAATCAGCCCCAGCATTTT.